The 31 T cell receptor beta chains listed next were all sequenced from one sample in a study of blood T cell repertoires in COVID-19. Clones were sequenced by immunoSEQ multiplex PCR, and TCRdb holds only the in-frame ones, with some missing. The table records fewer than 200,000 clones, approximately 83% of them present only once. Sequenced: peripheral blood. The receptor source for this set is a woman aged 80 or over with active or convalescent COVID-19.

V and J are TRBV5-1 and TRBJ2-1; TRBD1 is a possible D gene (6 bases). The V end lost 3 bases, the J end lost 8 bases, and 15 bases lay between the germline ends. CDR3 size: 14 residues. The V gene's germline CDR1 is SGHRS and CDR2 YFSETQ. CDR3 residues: CASSWGQRHDEQFF. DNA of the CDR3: TGCGCCAGCAGCTGGGGACAAAGACACGATGAGCAGTTCTTC.

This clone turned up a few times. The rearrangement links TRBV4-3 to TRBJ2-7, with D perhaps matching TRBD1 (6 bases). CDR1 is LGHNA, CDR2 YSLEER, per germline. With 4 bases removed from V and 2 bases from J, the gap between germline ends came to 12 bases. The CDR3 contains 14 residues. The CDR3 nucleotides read TGCGCCAGCAGCCGGACAGTTAACACCTACGAGCAGTACTTC. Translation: CASSRTVNTYEQYF.

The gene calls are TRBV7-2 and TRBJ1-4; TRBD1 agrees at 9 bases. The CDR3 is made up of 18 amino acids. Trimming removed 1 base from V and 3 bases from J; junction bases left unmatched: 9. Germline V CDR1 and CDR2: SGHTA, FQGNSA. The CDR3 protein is CASSLDNTGGRSNEKLFF. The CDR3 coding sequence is TGTGCCAGCAGCTTAGATAATACAGGGGGCAGGTCTAATGAAAAACTGTTTTTT.

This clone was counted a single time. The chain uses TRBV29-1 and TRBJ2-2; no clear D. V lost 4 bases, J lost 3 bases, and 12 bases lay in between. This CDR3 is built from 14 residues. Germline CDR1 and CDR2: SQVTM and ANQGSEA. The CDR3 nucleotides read TGCAGCGTTGCTGGAGTTCGGTACACCGGGGAGCTGTTTTTT. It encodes CSVAGVRYTGELFF.

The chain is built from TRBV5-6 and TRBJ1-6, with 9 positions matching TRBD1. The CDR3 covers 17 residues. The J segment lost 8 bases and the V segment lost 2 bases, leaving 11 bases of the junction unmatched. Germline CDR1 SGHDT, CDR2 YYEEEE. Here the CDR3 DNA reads TGTGCCAGCAGCTTTCGTGCCGGGACAGGGTTTCATTCACCCCTCCACTTT. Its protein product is CASSFRAGTGFHSPLHF.

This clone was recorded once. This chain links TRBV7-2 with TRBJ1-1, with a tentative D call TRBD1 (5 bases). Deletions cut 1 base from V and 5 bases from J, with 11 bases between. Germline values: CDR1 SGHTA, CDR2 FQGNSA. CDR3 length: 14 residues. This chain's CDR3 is CASSLGGVRTEAFF. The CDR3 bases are TGTGCCAGCAGCTTAGGGGGGGTACGGACTGAAGCTTTCTTT.

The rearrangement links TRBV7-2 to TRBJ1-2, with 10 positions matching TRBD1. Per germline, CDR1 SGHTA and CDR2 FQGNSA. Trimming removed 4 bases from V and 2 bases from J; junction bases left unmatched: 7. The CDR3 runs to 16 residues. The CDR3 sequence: CASSSRTGGGNYGYTF. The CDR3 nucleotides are TGTGCCAGCAGCTCGCGGACAGGGGGGGGCAACTATGGCTACACCTTC.

CDR3 in amino acids: CASSLGGLGGARTDTQYF. CDR3 bases: TGTGCCAGCAGCTTAGGCGGATTAGGGGGCGCCCGTACAGATACGCAGTATTTT. The chain couples TRBV13 to TRBJ2-3; 7 nucleotides align to TRBD1. The J segment lost 3 bases and the V segment lost 0 bases, leaving 12 bases of the junction unmatched. Germline CDR1 and CDR2: PRHDT and FYEKMQ (reference sequence). The CDR3 contains 18 residues.

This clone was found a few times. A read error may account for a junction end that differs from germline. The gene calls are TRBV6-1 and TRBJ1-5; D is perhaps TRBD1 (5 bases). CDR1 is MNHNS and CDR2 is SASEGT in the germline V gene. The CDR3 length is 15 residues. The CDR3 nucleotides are TGTGCCAGCAGCGAAGGGAAGGGGAGCAATCAGCCCCAGCATTTT. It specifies CASSEGKGSNQPQHF.

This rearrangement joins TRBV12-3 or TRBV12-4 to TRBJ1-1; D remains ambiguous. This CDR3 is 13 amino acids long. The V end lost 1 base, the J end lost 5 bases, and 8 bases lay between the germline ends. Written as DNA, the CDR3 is TGTGCCAGCAGTTTAGGGCGGGGAACTGAAGCTTTCTTT. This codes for CASSLGRGTEAFF.

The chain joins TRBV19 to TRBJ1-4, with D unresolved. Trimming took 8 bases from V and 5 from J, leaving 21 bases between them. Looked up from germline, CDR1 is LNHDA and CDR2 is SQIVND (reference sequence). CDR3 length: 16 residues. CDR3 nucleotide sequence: TGTGCCAGTGGGTGGGCGGCGCCGGGAACGAATGAAAAACTGTTTTTT. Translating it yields CASGWAAPGTNEKLFF. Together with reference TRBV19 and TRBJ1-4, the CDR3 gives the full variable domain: DGGITQSPKYLFRKEGQNVTLSCEQNLNHDAMYWYRQDPGQGLRLIYYSQIVNDFQKGDIAEGYSVSREKKESFPLTVTSAQKNPTAFYLCASGWAAPGTNEKLFFGSGTQLSVL.

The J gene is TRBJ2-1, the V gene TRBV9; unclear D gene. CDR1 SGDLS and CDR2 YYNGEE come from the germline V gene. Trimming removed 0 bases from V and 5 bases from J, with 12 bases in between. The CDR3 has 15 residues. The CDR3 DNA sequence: TGTGCCAGCAGCGTAGCACTACGTTCTAACAATGAGCAGTTCTTC. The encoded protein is CASSVALRSNNEQFF.

The DNA of the CDR3 is TGTGCCAGCAGCTCTAATAGTCCGGGACTAGCGGGGGGGTCGCAGCAGTTCTTC. It is translated as CASSSNSPGLAGGSQQFF. The chain carries TRBV7-2 and TRBJ2-1, with 16 bases that match TRBD2. J was trimmed by 11 bases and V by 4 bases; bases with no gene match: 14. CDR3 length: 18 amino acids. CDR1 and CDR2 (germline): SGHTA, FQGNSA.

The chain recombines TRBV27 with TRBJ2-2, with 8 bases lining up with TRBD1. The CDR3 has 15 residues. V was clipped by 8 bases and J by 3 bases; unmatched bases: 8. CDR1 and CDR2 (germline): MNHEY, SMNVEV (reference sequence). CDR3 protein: CASLRGQEYTGELFF. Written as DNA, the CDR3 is TGTGCCAGCCTCCGGGGACAGGAGTACACCGGGGAGCTGTTTTTT.

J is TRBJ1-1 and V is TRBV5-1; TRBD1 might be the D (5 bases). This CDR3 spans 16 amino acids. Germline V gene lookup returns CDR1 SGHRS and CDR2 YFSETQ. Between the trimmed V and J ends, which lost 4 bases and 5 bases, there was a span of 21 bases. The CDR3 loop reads CASSRGEGTGLTEAFF. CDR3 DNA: TGCGCCAGCAGCAGAGGGGAGGGTACCGGGTTGACTGAAGCTTTCTTT.

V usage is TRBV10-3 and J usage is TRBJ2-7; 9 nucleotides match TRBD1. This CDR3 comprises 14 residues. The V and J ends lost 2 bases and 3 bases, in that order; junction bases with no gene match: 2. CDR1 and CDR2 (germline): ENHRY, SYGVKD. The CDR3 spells CAISEGGQGYEQYF. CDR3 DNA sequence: TGTGCCATCAGTGAGGGGGGACAGGGCTACGAGCAGTACTTC.

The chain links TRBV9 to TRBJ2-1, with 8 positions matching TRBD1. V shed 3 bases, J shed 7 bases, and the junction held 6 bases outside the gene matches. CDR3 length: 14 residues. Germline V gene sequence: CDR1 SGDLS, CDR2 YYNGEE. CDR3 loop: CASSASYRGNEQFF. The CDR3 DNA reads TGTGCCAGCAGCGCCTCATACAGGGGGAATGAGCAGTTCTTC.

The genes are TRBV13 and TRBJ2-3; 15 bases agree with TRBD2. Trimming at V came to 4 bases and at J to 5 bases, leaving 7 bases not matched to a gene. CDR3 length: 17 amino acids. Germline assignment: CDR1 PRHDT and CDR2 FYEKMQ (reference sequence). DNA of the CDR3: TGTGCCAGCAGCTCACCTGGACTAGCGGGGGGGTTAGATACGCAGTATTTT. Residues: CASSSPGLAGGLDTQYF.

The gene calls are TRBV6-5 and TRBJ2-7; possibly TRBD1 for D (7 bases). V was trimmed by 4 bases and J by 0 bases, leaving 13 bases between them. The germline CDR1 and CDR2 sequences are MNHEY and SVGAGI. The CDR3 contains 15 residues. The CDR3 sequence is CASSSEGAGSYEQYF. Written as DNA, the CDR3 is TGTGCCAGCAGTTCGGAGGGGGCTGGCTCCTACGAGCAGTACTTC.

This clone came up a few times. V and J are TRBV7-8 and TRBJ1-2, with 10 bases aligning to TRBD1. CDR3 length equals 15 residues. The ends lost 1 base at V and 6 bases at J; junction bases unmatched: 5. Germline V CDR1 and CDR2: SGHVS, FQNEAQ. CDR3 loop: CASSLVRQGADGYTF. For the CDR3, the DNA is TGTGCCAGCAGCTTAGTCCGACAGGGGGCCGATGGCTACACCTTC.

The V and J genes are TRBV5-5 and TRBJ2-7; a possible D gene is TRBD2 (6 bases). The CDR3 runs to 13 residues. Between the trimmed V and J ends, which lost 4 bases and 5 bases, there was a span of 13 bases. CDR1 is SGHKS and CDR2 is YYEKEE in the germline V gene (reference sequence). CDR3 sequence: CASSRVGGNEQYF. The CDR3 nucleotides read TGTGCCAGCAGCCGGGTGGGAGGCAACGAGCAGTACTTC.

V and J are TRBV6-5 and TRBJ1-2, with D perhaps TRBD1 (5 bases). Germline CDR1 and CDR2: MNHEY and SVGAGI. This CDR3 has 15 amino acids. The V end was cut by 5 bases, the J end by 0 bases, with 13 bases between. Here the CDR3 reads CASSPQGLTNYGYTF. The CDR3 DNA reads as TGTGCCAGCAGTCCCCAGGGACTTACTAACTATGGCTACACCTTC.

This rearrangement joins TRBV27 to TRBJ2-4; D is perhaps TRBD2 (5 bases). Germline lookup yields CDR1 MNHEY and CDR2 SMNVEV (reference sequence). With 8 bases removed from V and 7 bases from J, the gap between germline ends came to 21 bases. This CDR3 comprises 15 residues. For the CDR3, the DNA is TGTGCCAGCTCAGCCCCCTCCCTTAGAGGGAACATTCAGTACTTC. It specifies CASSAPSLRGNIQYF.

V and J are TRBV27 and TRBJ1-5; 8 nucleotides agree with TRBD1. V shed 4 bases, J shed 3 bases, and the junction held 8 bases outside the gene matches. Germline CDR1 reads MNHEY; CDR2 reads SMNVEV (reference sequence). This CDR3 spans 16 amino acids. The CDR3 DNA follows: TGTGCCAGCAGTTCTAGGACAGGGACAATCAATCAGCCCCAGCATTTT. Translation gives CASSSRTGTINQPQHF.

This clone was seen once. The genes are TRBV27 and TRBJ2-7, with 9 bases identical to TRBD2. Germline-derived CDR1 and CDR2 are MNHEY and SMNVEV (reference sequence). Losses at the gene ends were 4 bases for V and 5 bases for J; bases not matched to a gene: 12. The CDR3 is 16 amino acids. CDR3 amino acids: CASSSLRRGGGDEQYF. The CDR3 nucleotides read TGTGCCAGCAGTTCCCTTCGGCGCGGGGGGGGAGACGAGCAGTACTTC.

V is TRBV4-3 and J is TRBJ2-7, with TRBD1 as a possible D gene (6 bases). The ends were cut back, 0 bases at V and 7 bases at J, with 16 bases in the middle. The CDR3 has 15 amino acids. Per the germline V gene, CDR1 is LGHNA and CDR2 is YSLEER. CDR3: CASSQDGTGLYEQYF. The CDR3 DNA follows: TGCGCCAGCAGCCAAGATGGAACAGGGCTTTATGAGCAGTACTTC.

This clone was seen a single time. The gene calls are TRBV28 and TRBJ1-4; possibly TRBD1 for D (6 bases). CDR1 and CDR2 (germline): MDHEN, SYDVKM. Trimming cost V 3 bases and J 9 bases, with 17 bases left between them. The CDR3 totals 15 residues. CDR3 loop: CASSFSSGAYKKLFF. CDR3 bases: TGTGCCAGCAGTTTCTCGTCAGGGGCCTACAAAAAACTGTTTTTT.

CDR3 amino acids: CASSFRTSGNTIYF. The CDR3 DNA reads TGTGCCAGCAGCTTCAGGACATCTGGAAACACCATATATTTT. The rearrangement joins TRBV11-2 to TRBJ1-3; TRBD1 might be the D (5 bases). The germline V and J ends were trimmed by 3 bases and 1 base, with 7 bases remaining between them. Germline V lookup: CDR1 SGHAT, CDR2 FQNNGV. The CDR3 spans 14 residues.

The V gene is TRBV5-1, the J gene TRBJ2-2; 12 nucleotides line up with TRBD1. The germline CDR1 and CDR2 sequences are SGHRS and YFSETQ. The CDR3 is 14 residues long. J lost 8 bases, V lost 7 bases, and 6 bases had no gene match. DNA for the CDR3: TGCGCCAGCTGGGGACAGGGGGCGTCGGGGGAGCTGTTTTTT. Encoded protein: CASWGQGASGELFF.

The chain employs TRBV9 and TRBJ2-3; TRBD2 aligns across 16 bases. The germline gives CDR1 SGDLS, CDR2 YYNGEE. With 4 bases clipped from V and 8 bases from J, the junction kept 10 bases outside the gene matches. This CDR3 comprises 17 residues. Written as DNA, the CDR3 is TGTGCCAGCAGCCCGCTCGGGACTAGCGGGGGGGAAGGTACGCAGTATTTT. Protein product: CASSPLGTSGGEGTQYF.

The CDR3 here is CASSFSGQGREKLFF. The CDR3 nucleotides read TGCGCCAGCAGCTTTTCGGGACAGGGCCGTGAAAAACTGTTTTTT. The chain employs TRBV5-1 and TRBJ1-4; 9 bases line up with TRBD1. The V gene's germline CDR1 is SGHRS and CDR2 YFSETQ. The CDR3 has 15 residues. V lost 2 bases, J lost 7 bases, and 6 bases stayed unmatched.